Listed here are 21 T cell receptor beta chains from one sample, sequenced in a study of persistence of HIV-infected CD4 T cells (dated by TCRdb to the early 2020s). No cognate antigen is known for these TCRs. What this sample's treatment or condition label stands for: suppressive antiretroviral therapy. Cells were stimulated with lysates of CMV-infected fibroblasts at roughly 10 ug/mL. Nonresponding CD40L-negative CD69-negative CD45RO-high memory CD4+ T cells were sorted as memory populations depleted of antigen-responding cells. The immunoSEQ hsTCRB assay version 4 in survey mode was used to sequence TCRbeta repertoires from genomic DNA. This is the immuneACCESS table as TCRdb keeps it, with only in-frame sequences that have V and J called. A part of the clones is gone; compared with another copy, unresolved V genes explain less than half, and the rest is unexplained. Present in this sample are tens of thousands of clones, around 76% of which were seen just once. The ten largest clones capture under 6.5% of the sample.

Sequencing used CD4+ T cells sorted from PBMCs after approximately 19-hour stimulation, obtained from a patient who received antiretroviral therapy. Reading the label with the study, this specimen's cell subset or site is: CD40L-CD69- CD45RO-high memory CD4 T cells not responding to CMV lysate. The receptors derive from an adult woman with HIV who was CMV-seropositive.

This chain connects TRBV11-3 to TRBJ2-1, with 10 bases lining up with TRBD2. CDR1 and CDR2 from the germline V gene are SGHNT and YENEEA. This CDR3 region has 15 residues. Germline trimming cut 7 bases from V and 5 bases from J; bases unmatched to any gene: 8. CDR3 DNA: TGTGCCAGCACCCTCGGAGCGGGGGGGCACAATGAGCAGTTCTTC. This encodes CASTLGAGGHNEQFF.

The chain uses TRBV13 and TRBJ1-2, with TRBD1 matching over 7 bases. Trimming removed 5 bases from V and 8 bases from J; junction bases left unmatched: 11. The CDR3 is made up of 14 amino acids. Germline CDR1 and CDR2: PRHDT and FYEKMQ (reference sequence). Written as DNA, the CDR3 is TGTGCCAGCAGCGCCCGGGACAGAGCACGGGGCTACACCTTC. Its translation is CASSARDRARGYTF.

There are a few counts of this clone. J is TRBJ1-1 and V is TRBV28, with D perhaps matching TRBD1 (6 bases). Germline-derived CDR1 and CDR2 are MDHEN and SYDVKM. This CDR3 comprises 14 residues. Trimming took off 1 base at V and 6 bases at J, with 12 bases between the two ends. The CDR3 loop is CASSLSGAAPEAFF. The CDR3 coding sequence is TGTGCCAGCAGTTTATCAGGGGCGGCTCCTGAAGCTTTCTTT.

The rearrangement uses TRBV2 and TRBJ1-2; 10 bases line up with TRBD1. Germline V gene lookup returns CDR1 SNHLY and CDR2 FYNNEI. J gave up 7 bases and V 9 bases, and 14 bases lay outside the gene matches. The CDR3 length is 15 residues. In nucleotides, the CDR3 is TGTGCCAGTAGTTCCCGAACCGGGACAGGGGTTGGCTACACCTTC. Amino acid sequence: CASSSRTGTGVGYTF.

This chain connects TRBV5-1 to TRBJ1-4; no firm D call. Germline loops: CDR1 SGHRS, CDR2 YFSETQ. Trimming removed 4 bases at V and 0 bases at J, with 19 bases between. This CDR3 comprises 18 residues. CDR3 nucleotides: TGCGCCAGCAGCCCCCGGGCCCCTCGGTCGGCAACTAATGAAAAACTGTTTTTT. It specifies CASSPRAPRSATNEKLFF.

V is TRBV24-1 and J is TRBJ2-1; 7 nucleotides align to TRBD1. The CDR3 is 15 amino acids. Germline V CDR1 and CDR2: KGHDR, SFDVKD. The J segment lost 5 bases and the V segment lost 3 bases, leaving 6 bases of the junction unmatched. CDR3 coding DNA: TGTGCCACCAGTGATATGACAGGGACCCACAATGAGCAGTTCTTC. Protein product: CATSDMTGTHNEQFF.

This clone was seen a single time. This chain connects TRBV2 to TRBJ1-5; TRBD1 might be the D (6 bases). V was cut by 6 bases and J by 2 bases, with 14 bases left in between. Germline CDR1 reads SNHLY; CDR2 reads FYNNEI. CDR3 length equals 15 residues. DNA for the CDR3: TGTGCCAGCAGGATACAGGGAGGCGGCAATCAGCCCCAGCATTTT. It yields the protein CASRIQGGGNQPQHF.

The rearrangement links TRBV2 to TRBJ1-1, with D unresolved. The CDR3 extends over 15 amino acids. The V end was cut by 4 bases, the J end by 1 base, with 13 bases between. The germline CDR1 and CDR2 sequences are SNHLY and FYNNEI. The CDR3 sequence: CASSVRGAGNTEAFF. CDR3 bases: TGTGCCAGCAGTGTTCGGGGTGCAGGGAACACTGAAGCTTTCTTT.

This chain connects TRBV5-4 to TRBJ2-3, with 9 bases matching TRBD1. After removal of 3 bases from V and 5 bases from J, the junction contained 7 bases not matched to a gene. CDR3 length equals 15 residues. CDR1 and CDR2 from the germline V gene are SGHNT and YYREEE (reference sequence). The CDR3 is CASSSGQGIIDTQYF. Written as DNA, the CDR3 is TGTGCCAGCAGCTCCGGACAGGGGATAATAGATACGCAGTATTTT.

This clone showed up just once. The chain links TRBV12-3 or TRBV12-4 to TRBJ2-7; D might be TRBD1 or TRBD2, each matching 5 bases. CDR3 length: 13 residues. V lost 6 bases to trimming and J lost 5 bases, with 14 bases between them. CDR3: CASSYLGRNEQYF. The CDR3 coding sequence is TGTGCCAGCAGCTATCTGGGACGTAACGAGCAGTACTTC.

This chain connects TRBV28 to TRBJ2-1, with D possibly matching TRBD2 (6 bases). CDR3 length: 15 amino acids. The germline V and J ends were trimmed by 1 base and 1 base, with 8 bases remaining between them. The germline V gene encodes CDR1 MDHEN and CDR2 SYDVKM. The DNA of the CDR3 is TGTGCCAGCAGTTTATTGGGAGGATCCTACAATGAGCAGTTCTTC. Translating gives CASSLLGGSYNEQFF.

The J gene is TRBJ2-7, the V gene TRBV6-4; perhaps D is TRBD1 or TRBD2 (6 bases each). Germline assignment: CDR1 MRHNA and CDR2 SNTAGT. This CDR3 region has 13 residues. The V end lost 6 bases, the J end lost 6 bases, and 15 bases lay between the germline ends. The CDR3 protein is CASSNEGGGEQYF. CDR3 nucleotide sequence: TGTGCCAGCAGCAATGAGGGGGGCGGCGAGCAGTACTTC.

This clone was detected only a few times. This rearrangement joins TRBV7-8 to TRBJ2-2; D is possibly TRBD1 (8 bases). V was cut by 5 bases and J by 0 bases, with 13 bases left in between. Per germline, CDR1 SGHVS and CDR2 FQNEAQ. The CDR3 sequence is 16 residues long. In nucleotides, the CDR3 is TGTGCCAGCAGCCCAGCGGGACAGGCGAACACCGGGGAGCTGTTTTTT. Its translation: CASSPAGQANTGELFF. Filled out from reference TRBV7-8 and TRBJ2-2, the complete variable domain reads GAGVSQSPRYKVAKRGQDVALRCDPISGHVSLFWYQQALGQGPEFLTYFQNEAQLDKSGLPSDRFFAERPEGSVSTLKIQRTQQEDSAVYLCASSPAGQANTGELFFGEGSRLTVL.

This sequence joins TRBV4-1 and TRBJ2-6; unclear D gene. CDR1 is MGHRA, CDR2 YSYEKL, per germline. CDR3 length equals 16 residues. V was clipped by 4 bases and J by 0 bases, with 10 bases between them. Here the CDR3 reads CASSLGRSSGANVLTF. The DNA of the CDR3 is TGCGCCAGCAGCCTCGGACGCAGCTCTGGGGCCAACGTCCTGACTTTC.

J is TRBJ1-2 and V is TRBV5-1; 10 bases agree with TRBD1. The CDR3 extends over 15 amino acids. Germline V CDR1 and CDR2: SGHRS, YFSETQ. Unmatched junction bases numbered 7, after V lost 2 bases and J lost 6 bases. The chain's CDR3 is CASSLGFGTGDGYTF. CDR3 DNA sequence: TGCGCCAGCAGCTTAGGGTTTGGGACAGGGGATGGCTACACCTTC.

The J gene is TRBJ1-3, the V gene TRBV24-1; a weak D match, TRBD1 (5 bases). Per the germline V gene, CDR1 is KGHDR and CDR2 is SFDVKD. V was cut by 9 bases and J by 2 bases, with 10 bases left in between. The CDR3 consists of 13 residues. The CDR3 DNA follows: TGTGCCACCGGCTCGGGGGCTGGAAACACCATATATTTT. This codes for CATGSGAGNTIYF.

The chain is built from TRBV2 and TRBJ1-5, with 9 positions matching TRBD1. CDR3 size: 16 residues. J was trimmed by 0 bases and V by 4 bases; bases with no gene match: 4. Germline CDR1 reads SNHLY; CDR2 reads FYNNEI. Written as DNA, the CDR3 is TGTGCCAGCAGTGTAGGACAGGGGTATAGCAATCAGCCCCAGCATTTT. Translating it yields CASSVGQGYSNQPQHF.

The CDR3 nucleotides are TGTGCCAGAAGCTTCCGGGACGGACGACCAACTGATAGCACAGATACGCAGTATTTT. Amino acid sequence: CARSFRDGRPTDSTDTQYF. V is TRBV5-3 and J is TRBJ2-3, with D tentatively TRBD1 or TRBD2 (5 bases each). TRBV5-3 qualifies as an ORF whose function is uncertain. V lost 2 bases to trimming and J lost 0 bases, with 22 bases between them. This CDR3 has 19 residues.

This clone was detected only a few times. The V gene is TRBV27, the J gene TRBJ2-7; unclear D gene. Germline assignment: CDR1 MNHEY and CDR2 SMNVEV (reference sequence). The CDR3 contains 14 residues. V was trimmed by 5 bases and J by 2 bases, leaving 13 bases between them. Written as DNA, the CDR3 is TGTGCCAGCAGTCCCAGACTGCCTCCCTACGAGCAGTACTTC. It codes for CASSPRLPPYEQYF.

This chain links TRBV4-1 with TRBJ2-7; the match to TRBD2 covers 7 bases. V trimming: 0 bases; J trimming: 5 bases; junction bases outside the gene matches: 7. Germline lookup yields CDR1 MGHRA and CDR2 YSYEKL. The CDR3 totals 15 residues. CDR3 nucleotide sequence: TGCGCCAGCAGCCAAGAGGGGGAGGGCCGGCACGAGCAGTACTTC. It is translated as CASSQEGEGRHEQYF.

CDR3 coding DNA: TGCACCAGCAGCCAAGTACCCCTTTCCCTAGCGGGAGGCCGTTACGAGCAGTACTTC. Protein sequence: CTSSQVPLSLAGGRYEQYF. The chain uses TRBV1 and TRBJ2-7; the table's D call of TRBD2 was not tested on the DNA. TRBV1 is a pseudogene segment. The CDR3 is 19 amino acids.